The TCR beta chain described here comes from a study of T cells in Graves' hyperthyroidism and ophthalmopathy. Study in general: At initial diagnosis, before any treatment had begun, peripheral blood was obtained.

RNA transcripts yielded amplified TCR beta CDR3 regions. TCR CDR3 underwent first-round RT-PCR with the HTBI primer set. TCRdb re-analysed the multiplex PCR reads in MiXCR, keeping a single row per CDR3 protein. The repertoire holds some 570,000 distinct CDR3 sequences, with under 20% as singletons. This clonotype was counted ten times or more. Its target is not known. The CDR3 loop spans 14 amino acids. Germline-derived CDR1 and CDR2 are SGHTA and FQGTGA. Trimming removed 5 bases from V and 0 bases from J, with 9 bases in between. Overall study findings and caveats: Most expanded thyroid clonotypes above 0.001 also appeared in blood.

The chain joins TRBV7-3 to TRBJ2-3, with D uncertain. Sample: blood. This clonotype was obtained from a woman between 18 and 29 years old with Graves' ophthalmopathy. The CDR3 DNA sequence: TGTGCCAGCAGCCCTCAGGCTAGCACAGATACGCAGTATTTT. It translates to CASSPQASTDTQYF.